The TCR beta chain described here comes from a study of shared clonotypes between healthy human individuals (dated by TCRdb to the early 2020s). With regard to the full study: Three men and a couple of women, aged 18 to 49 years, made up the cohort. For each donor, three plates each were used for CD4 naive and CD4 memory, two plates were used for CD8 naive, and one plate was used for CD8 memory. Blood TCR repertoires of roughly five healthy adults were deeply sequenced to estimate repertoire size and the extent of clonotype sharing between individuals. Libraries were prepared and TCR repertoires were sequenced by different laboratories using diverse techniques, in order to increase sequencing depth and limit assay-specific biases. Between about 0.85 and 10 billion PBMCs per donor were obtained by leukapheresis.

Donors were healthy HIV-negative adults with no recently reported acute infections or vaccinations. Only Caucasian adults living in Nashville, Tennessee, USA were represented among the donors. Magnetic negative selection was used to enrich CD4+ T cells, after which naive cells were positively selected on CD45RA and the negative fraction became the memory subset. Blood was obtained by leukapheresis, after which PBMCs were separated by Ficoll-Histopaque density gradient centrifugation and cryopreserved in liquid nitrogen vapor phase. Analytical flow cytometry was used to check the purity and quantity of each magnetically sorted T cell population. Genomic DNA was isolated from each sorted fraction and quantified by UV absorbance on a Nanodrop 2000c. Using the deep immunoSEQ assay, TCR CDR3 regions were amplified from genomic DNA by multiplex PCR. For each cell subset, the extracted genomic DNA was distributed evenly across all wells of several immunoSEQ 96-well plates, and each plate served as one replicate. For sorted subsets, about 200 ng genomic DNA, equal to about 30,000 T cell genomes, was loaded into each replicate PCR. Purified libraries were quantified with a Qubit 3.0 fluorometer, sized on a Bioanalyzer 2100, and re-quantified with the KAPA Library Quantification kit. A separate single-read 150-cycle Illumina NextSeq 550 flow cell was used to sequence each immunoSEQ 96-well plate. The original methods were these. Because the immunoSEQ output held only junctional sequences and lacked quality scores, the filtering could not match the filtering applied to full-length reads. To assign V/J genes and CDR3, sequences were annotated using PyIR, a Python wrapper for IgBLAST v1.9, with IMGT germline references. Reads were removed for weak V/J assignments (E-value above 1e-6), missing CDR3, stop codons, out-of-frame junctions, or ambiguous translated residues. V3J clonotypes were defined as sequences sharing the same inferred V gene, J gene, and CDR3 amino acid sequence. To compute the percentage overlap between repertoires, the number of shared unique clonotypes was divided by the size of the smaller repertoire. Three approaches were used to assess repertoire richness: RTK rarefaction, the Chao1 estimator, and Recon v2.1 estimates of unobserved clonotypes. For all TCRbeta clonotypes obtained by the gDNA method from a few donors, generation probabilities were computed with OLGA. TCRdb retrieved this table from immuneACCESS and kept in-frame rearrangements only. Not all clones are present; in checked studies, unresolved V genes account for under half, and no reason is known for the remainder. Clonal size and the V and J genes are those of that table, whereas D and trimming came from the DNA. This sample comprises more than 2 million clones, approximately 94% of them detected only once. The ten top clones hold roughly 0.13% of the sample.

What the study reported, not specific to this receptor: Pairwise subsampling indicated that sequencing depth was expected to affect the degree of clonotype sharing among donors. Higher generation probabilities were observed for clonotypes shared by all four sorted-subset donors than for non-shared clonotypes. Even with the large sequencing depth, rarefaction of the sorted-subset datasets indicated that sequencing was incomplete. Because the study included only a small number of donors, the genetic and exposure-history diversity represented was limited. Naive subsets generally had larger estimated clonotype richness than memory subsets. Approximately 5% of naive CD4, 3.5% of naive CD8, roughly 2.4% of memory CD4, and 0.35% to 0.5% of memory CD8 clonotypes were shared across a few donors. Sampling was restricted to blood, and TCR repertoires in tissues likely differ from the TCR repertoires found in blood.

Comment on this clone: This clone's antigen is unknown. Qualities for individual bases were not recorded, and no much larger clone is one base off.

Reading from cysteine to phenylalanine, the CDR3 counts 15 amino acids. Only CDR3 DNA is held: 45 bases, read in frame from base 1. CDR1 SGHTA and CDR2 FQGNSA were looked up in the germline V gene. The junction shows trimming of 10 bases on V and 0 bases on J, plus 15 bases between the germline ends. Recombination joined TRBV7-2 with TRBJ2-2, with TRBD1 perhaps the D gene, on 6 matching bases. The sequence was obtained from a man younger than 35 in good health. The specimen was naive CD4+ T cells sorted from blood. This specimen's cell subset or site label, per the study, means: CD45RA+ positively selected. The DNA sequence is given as TGTGCCACCCGCCGGGACACTACGAACACCGGGGAGCTGTTTTTT. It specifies CATRRDTTNTGELFF.